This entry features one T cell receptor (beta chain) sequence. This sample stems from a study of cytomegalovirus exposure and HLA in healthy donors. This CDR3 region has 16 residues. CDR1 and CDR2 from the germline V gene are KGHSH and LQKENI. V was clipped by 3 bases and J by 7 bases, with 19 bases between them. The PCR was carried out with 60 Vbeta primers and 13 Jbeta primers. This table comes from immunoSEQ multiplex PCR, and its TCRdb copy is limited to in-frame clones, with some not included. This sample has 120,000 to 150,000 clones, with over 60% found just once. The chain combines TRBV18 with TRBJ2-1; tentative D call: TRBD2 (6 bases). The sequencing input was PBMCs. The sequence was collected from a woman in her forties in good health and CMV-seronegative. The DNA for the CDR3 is TGTGCCAGCTCACCCTTTTCTGGGGGAGGAAGGAATGAGCAGTTCTTC. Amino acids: CASSPFSGGGRNEQFF. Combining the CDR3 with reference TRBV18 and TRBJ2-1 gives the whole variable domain NAGVMQNPRHLVRRRGQEARLRCSPMKGHSHVYWYRQLPEEGLKFMVYLQKENIIDESGMPKERFSAEFPKEGPSILRIQQVVRGDSAAYFCASSPFSGGGRNEQFFGPGTRLTVL.